One and the same sample provided the 8 T cell receptor beta chains below, sequenced in a study of OX40 agonist ivuxolimab in advanced cancers. The table came from immunoSEQ multiplex PCR; TCRdb's copy has only in-frame clones and leaves some out. The data show about 46,000 clones, with 89% seen just once and 10% to 15% held by the top ten. The sample in question was CD4+ or CD8+ T cells sorted from blood, obtained in a trial of the OX40 agonist ivuxolimab. The receptors derive from an adult with an advanced solid tumor such as melanoma, head and neck, liver or kidney cancer.

The V and J genes are TRBV28 and TRBJ2-7, with D hard to call. This CDR3 has 16 amino acids. V dropped 7 bases and J dropped 1 base, with 20 bases sitting between them. The germline V gene encodes CDR1 MDHEN and CDR2 SYDVKM. Here the CDR3 DNA reads TGTGCCAGCAACCCTCCCCGGACGGAGTTATCCTACGAGCAGTACTTC. Translated, it gives CASNPPRTELSYEQYF.

This chain connects TRBV27 to TRBJ2-7; 8 positions match TRBD2. The CDR3 loop spans 15 amino acids. Germline assignment: CDR1 MNHEY and CDR2 SMNVEV (reference sequence). V lost 4 bases, J lost 1 base, and 6 bases stayed unmatched. CDR3 sequence: CASSSAGGRSYEQYF. CDR3 nucleotide sequence: TGTGCCAGCAGTTCGGCGGGAGGAAGGTCCTACGAGCAGTACTTC.

This clone was detected a few times. An end of the junction does not agree with germline; a read error may underlie this. The chain combines TRBV5-8 with TRBJ1-6; D is ambiguous. The germline V gene has CDR1 SGHTS and CDR2 YDEGEE. The CDR3 length is 16 residues. The CDR3 DNA sequence: TGCGCCAGCAGCCCGGACTGGAGCTCCTATAATTCACCCCTCCACTTT. As protein: CASSPDWSSYNSPLHF.

The genes are TRBV7-9 and TRBJ2-5; unclear D gene. CDR1 is SEHNR, CDR2 FQNEAQ, per germline (reference sequence). The CDR3 length is 11 residues. The ends were cut back, 6 bases at V and 4 bases at J, with 6 bases in the middle. The CDR3 DNA reads TGTGCCAGCAGTCTTACAGAGACCCAGTACTTC. This sequence encodes CASSLTETQYF.

The chain employs TRBV27 and TRBJ2-1; perhaps TRBD2 as D (6 bases). Germline assignment: CDR1 MNHEY and CDR2 SMNVEV (reference sequence). There are 16 residues in the CDR3. Trimming left V 3 bases short and J 4 bases short, with 16 bases between. The CDR3 region has the DNA TGTGCCAGCAGTTTGCGCGGGGCCCTTGGGTACAATGAGCAGTTCTTC. Its protein is CASSLRGALGYNEQFF.

The chain couples TRBV4-2 to TRBJ1-5; 9 bases align to TRBD1. J gave up 2 bases and V 0 bases, and 5 bases lay outside the gene matches. CDR3 size: 17 residues. Germline V lookup: CDR1 LGHNA, CDR2 YNFKEQ. DNA of the CDR3: TGTGCCAGCAGCCAAGACTTGACAGGGGGAGGCAATCAGCCCCAGCATTTT. This gives the protein CASSQDLTGGGNQPQHF.

The chain uses TRBV6-5 and TRBJ2-5, with a tentative D call TRBD2 (6 bases). Trimming pared 0 bases from V and 5 bases from J, leaving 13 bases between. Germline V gene lookup returns CDR1 MNHEY and CDR2 SVGAGI. The CDR3 covers 15 residues. CDR3 residues: CASSYSPGVGETQYF. The DNA for the CDR3 is TGTGCCAGCAGTTACTCGCCGGGGGTCGGCGAGACCCAGTACTTC.

This rearrangement joins TRBV5-6 to TRBJ2-2, with 7 bases identical to TRBD1. This CDR3 has 17 amino acids. Germline loops: CDR1 SGHDT, CDR2 YYEEEE. The ends lost 2 bases at V and 0 bases at J; junction bases unmatched: 7. CDR3 in amino acids: CASSLLAGTANTGELFF. The DNA of the CDR3 is TGTGCCAGCAGCTTATTAGCCGGGACAGCGAACACCGGGGAGCTGTTTTTT.